The sequence of this TCR beta chain was determined in a study of T cell responses to AZD1222 COVID-19 vaccine (dated by TCRdb to about 2021). A note on the overall study: AZD1222 recipients with second doses at about 4 weeks or about 12 weeks were pooled, because spike-specific TCR depth and breadth did not differ between schedules. Trial participants were enrolled by age into 18-55, 56-69 and 70-plus year subgroups, with about 150, 27 and 61 TCR-sequenced participants respectively. A total of 230 to 250 trial participants underwent TCR sequencing, of whom about 210 received two doses of AZD1222 and some 26 received two doses of the MenACWY control vaccine. The research as a whole found: CD4 TCRs associated with the vaccine covered the entire spike protein, and the dominant responses were in regions 160-218 and 743-854. Spike-specific TCR breadth and depth rose significantly after two AZD1222 doses compared with day 0 and with MenACWY recipients. Conclusions about previously exposed vaccinees were limited because only a handful of AZD1222 recipients were SARS-CoV-2 seropositive at baseline. Participants were mostly white British and included more females than males, and it was suggested by the authors that clonal diversity may have been underestimated. Reportedly, almost half of the unique spike-specific TCRs recognized epitopes lying outside the regions that are mutated in the B.1.351 and B.1.1.7 variants. In the small 56-69-year group, the increase in depth fell short of significance, most likely because of low power. No day 14 peak-response samples were available, so repertoires were characterized only after the peak T cell response.

Concerning this clone: What antigen it recognizes has not been identified. No base quality values were provided; no much bigger clone lies one nucleotide off.

In the paper's terms, the time point label means: baseline before first vaccination. Samples from vaccinated people were obtained from the UK trials COV001 and COV002, which included a single-blind randomized controlled phase 2/3 trial of AZD1222 (ChAdOx1 nCoV-19) in healthy adults. For TCRbeta chain sequencing, PBMC samples were collected from trial participants at day 0 and at day 28 after the second dose. V and J are truncated by 3 bases and 6 bases respectively, leaving an intervening sequence of 4 bases. There are 11 amino acids in the CDR3, from cysteine to phenylalanine inclusive. Only the CDR3 region is kept as DNA, spanning 33 bases read in frame from base 1. CDR1 and CDR2, per the germline V gene, are KGHSH and LQKENI. The CDR3 regions of human TCRbeta chains were analyzed by immunosequencing. The published analysis was carried out like this. TCRs in the repertoires were compared against a reference library of SARS-CoV-2-specific TCRs that had been generated with the MIRA antigen-specificity platform. Breadth meant the fraction of unique TCRs that were SARS-CoV-2-associated, whereas depth meant the fraction of total T cells that were SARS-CoV-2-associated. Each spike-specific TCR was assigned to its reactive spike region and to a CD4 or CD8 class using the MIRA data. Log10-transformed breadth and depth values were compared by one-way ANOVA with Sidak's multiple comparisons tests. Held by TCRdb, this immuneACCESS table contains in-frame sequences only and omits some clones. Under half of the omission traces to an unresolved V gene where checked; the cause of the rest is unknown. V, J and clone size derive from that table, while D and trimming were established from the DNA sequence. The sample contains 240,000 or so clones, 93% of them found a single time. The ten largest clonotypes hold around 0.6% of the sample.

The starting material was peripheral blood, obtained on day 0 of AZD1222 vaccination. This TCR was sampled from an adult in good health. Rearrangement joined TRBV18 to TRBJ2-3; the D gene is not confidently resolved. The CDR3 region reads CASSPSDTQYF. The nucleotide sequence is given as TGTGCCAGCTCACCTTCGGATACGCAGTATTTT.